The rows below give T cell receptor beta chains drawn from one sample of a study of cytomegalovirus exposure and HLA in healthy donors. Clones were sequenced by immunoSEQ multiplex PCR, and TCRdb holds only the in-frame ones, with some missing. Of about 160,000 clones listed, approximately 80% were seen once; the top ten hold roughly 10%. The sample comprised PBMCs. The source is a man aged 18 to 30 in good health and CMV-seropositive. The CDR3 runs from the conserved cysteine through the conserved F or W. D genes are given only for firm matches. Rows may omit the clone size; those that give it use once, few, many or a size class.

J gene: TRBJ2-7
V gene: TRBV5-1
clone size: NA
D gene: TRBD1
CDR3 DNA: TGCGCCAGTATAGGACAGGGAAAGAACGAGCAGTACTTC
CDR3 protein: CASIGQGKNEQYF

J gene: TRBJ2-7
V gene: TRBV7-6
clone size: NA
D gene: TRBD1
CDR3 DNA: TGTGCCACATCCGGGACAGCCTACGAGCAGTACTTC
CDR3 protein: CATSGTAYEQYF

J gene: TRBJ2-2
V gene: TRBV7-9
clone size: NA
D gene: NA
CDR3 DNA: TGTGCCAGCAGAGGAGCCGGGACATCAAACACCGGGGAGCTGTTTTTT
CDR3 protein: CASRGAGTSNTGELFF

J gene: TRBJ1-1
V gene: TRBV11-1
clone size: once
D gene: NA
CDR3 DNA: TGTGCCAGCAGCTTAACGGGGGGGAGGTGGACTGAAGCTTTCTTT
CDR3 protein: CASSLTGGRWTEAFF

J gene: TRBJ2-2
V gene: TRBV9
clone size: NA
D gene: NA
CDR3 DNA: TGTGCCAGCAGCGTAGTTGGAGGGCGGCGGACCGGGGAGCTGTTTTTT
CDR3 protein: CASSVVGGRRTGELFF

J gene: TRBJ2-7
V gene: TRBV7-7
clone size: few
D gene: TRBD2
CDR3 DNA: TGTGCCAGCAGCTTAATAGCGGGAGGGCCATACGAGCAGTACTTC
CDR3 protein: CASSLIAGGPYEQYF

J gene: TRBJ2-2
V gene: TRBV25-1
clone size: NA
D gene: TRBD1
CDR3 DNA: TGTGCCAGCAGTGAACCGGACAGGATGACCGGGGAGCTGTTTTTT
CDR3 protein: CASSEPDRMTGELFF

J gene: TRBJ2-1
V gene: TRBV2
clone size: NA
D gene: NA
CDR3 DNA: TGTGCCAGCGTTACAGGGATATTCGACTACAATGAGCAGTTCTTC
CDR3 protein: CASVTGIFDYNEQFF

J gene: TRBJ1-4
V gene: TRBV5-8
clone size: few
D gene: NA
CDR3 DNA: TGTGCCAGCAGCTTGGCCGGACTCAGAGATGAAAAACTGTTTTTT
CDR3 protein: CASSLAGLRDEKLFF

J gene: TRBJ1-1
V gene: TRBV30
clone size: NA
D gene: TRBD1
CDR3 DNA: TGTGCCTGGAGTGTGGGGACAGGGGCTAAGGCTTTCTTT
CDR3 protein: CAWSVGTGAKAFF

J gene: TRBJ1-2
V gene: TRBV6-5
clone size: NA
D gene: TRBD1
CDR3 DNA: TGTGCCAGCAGTTCCACGGGACAGGCCTTCTACTATGGCTACACCTTC
CDR3 protein: CASSSTGQAFYYGYTF

J gene: TRBJ1-1
V gene: TRBV29-1
clone size: NA
D gene: NA
CDR3 DNA: TGCAGCGTTGAGGACAACCACATGAACACTGAAGCTTTCTTT
CDR3 protein: CSVEDNHMNTEAFF

J gene: TRBJ2-5
V gene: TRBV5-4
clone size: NA
D gene: NA
CDR3 DNA: TGTGCCAGCAGCTTGGCCGCCAGGGGAATAGAGACCCAGTACTTC
CDR3 protein: CASSLAARGIETQYF

J gene: TRBJ2-3
V gene: TRBV9
clone size: NA
D gene: NA
CDR3 DNA: TGTGCCAGCAGCGTAGCTGGGGGCGGTGATACGCAGTATTTT
CDR3 protein: CASSVAGGGDTQYF

J gene: TRBJ1-6
V gene: TRBV5-6
clone size: few
D gene: TRBD1
CDR3 DNA: TGTGCCAGCAGCAACCGGGACAGGGATTCACCCCTCCACTTT
CDR3 protein: CASSNRDRDSPLHF

J gene: TRBJ2-2
V gene: TRBV5-6
clone size: NA
D gene: TRBD1
CDR3 DNA: TGTGCCAGCAGCGCGACAGGGACATACACCGGGGAGCTGTTTTTT
CDR3 protein: CASSATGTYTGELFF

J gene: TRBJ2-1
V gene: TRBV7-8
clone size: NA
D gene: TRBD2
CDR3 DNA: TGTGCCAGCAGCCCCTCGGGGGGACTAGCGGGAAGCTCCTACAATGAGCAGTTCTTC
CDR3 protein: CASSPSGGLAGSSYNEQFF

J gene: TRBJ2-3
V gene: TRBV5-4
clone size: NA
D gene: TRBD2
CDR3 DNA: TGTGCCAGCAGTTCGGGACTAGCGGGAGACGATACGCAGTATTTT
CDR3 protein: CASSSGLAGDDTQYF

J gene: TRBJ2-3
V gene: TRBV9
clone size: NA
D gene: NA
CDR3 DNA: TGTGCCAGCAGCCCAAGGACCGGAGAGGGAGATACGCAGTATTTT
CDR3 protein: CASSPRTGEGDTQYF

J gene: TRBJ2-2
V gene: TRBV9
clone size: NA
D gene: TRBD1
CDR3 DNA: TGTGCCAGCAGCAACCTGGACAGGGCCTACACCGGGGAGCTGTTTTTT
CDR3 protein: CASSNLDRAYTGELFF

J gene: TRBJ2-1
V gene: TRBV6-5
clone size: NA
D gene: NA
CDR3 DNA: TGTGCCAGTAAGCGGGTGGGGATATACAATGAGCAGTTCTTC
CDR3 protein: CASKRVGIYNEQFF

J gene: TRBJ1-2
V gene: TRBV5-1
clone size: NA
D gene: NA
CDR3 DNA: TGCGCCAGCAGCCCGGACAGTTCCTATGGCTACACCTTC
CDR3 protein: CASSPDSSYGYTF

J gene: TRBJ2-2
V gene: TRBV5-6
clone size: NA
D gene: NA
CDR3 DNA: TGTGCCAGCAGCTCCTTTGCCGGGGAGCTGTTTTTT
CDR3 protein: CASSSFAGELFF

J gene: TRBJ1-2
V gene: TRBV7-8
clone size: NA
D gene: TRBD1
CDR3 DNA: TGTGCCAGCAGCTTAGCTAGGCAGGGGGGCAATGGCTACACCTTC
CDR3 protein: CASSLARQGGNGYTF

J gene: TRBJ1-3
V gene: TRBV6-5
clone size: NA
D gene: NA
CDR3 DNA: TGTGCCAGCGCAACAGCTCTCTCTGGAAACACCATATATTTT
CDR3 protein: CASATALSGNTIYF

J gene: TRBJ2-1
V gene: TRBV6-5
clone size: NA
D gene: NA
CDR3 DNA: TGTGCCAGTTTACCCTTACAGGGGAGGAATGAGCAGTTCTTC
CDR3 protein: CASLPLQGRNEQFF

J gene: TRBJ1-2
V gene: TRBV18
clone size: NA
D gene: TRBD1
CDR3 DNA: TGTGCCAGCTCACCATTAGGGACAGGGGGCGACTATGGCTACACCTTC
CDR3 protein: CASSPLGTGGDYGYTF

J gene: TRBJ2-7
V gene: TRBV5-5
clone size: NA
D gene: NA
CDR3 DNA: TGTGCCAGTGTAGCGGCCTACGAGCAGTACTTC
CDR3 protein: CASVAAYEQYF

J gene: TRBJ1-2
V gene: TRBV6-1
clone size: NA
D gene: TRBD1
CDR3 DNA: TGTGCCAGCAACCCCCGGGACAGGGGGGACTATGGCTACACCTTC
CDR3 protein: CASNPRDRGDYGYTF

J gene: TRBJ1-2
V gene: TRBV12-5
clone size: once
D gene: TRBD1
CDR3 DNA: TGTGCTAGTGGATCGACAGGGGCTGGCTACACCTTC
CDR3 protein: CASGSTGAGYTF

J gene: TRBJ2-2
V gene: TRBV6-5
clone size: NA
D gene: TRBD2
CDR3 DNA: TGTGCCAGCAGAAACGGACTAGCGGGAGGGGAGCTGTTTTTT
CDR3 protein: CASRNGLAGGELFF

J gene: TRBJ2-1
V gene: TRBV2
clone size: NA
D gene: NA
CDR3 DNA: TGTGCCAGCAGTGAACTAGAGGATTACAATGAGCAGTTCTTC
CDR3 protein: CASSELEDYNEQFF

J gene: TRBJ2-1
V gene: TRBV6-5
clone size: NA
D gene: NA
CDR3 DNA: TGTGCCAGCAGTTACCTAAGCTCCTACAATGAGCAGTTCTTC
CDR3 protein: CASSYLSSYNEQFF

J gene: TRBJ1-2
V gene: TRBV5-1
clone size: NA
D gene: NA
CDR3 DNA: TGCGCCAGCATAGGGGACCCGCGACAGGCCTCCTATGGCTACACCTTC
CDR3 protein: CASIGDPRQASYGYTF

J gene: TRBJ2-7
V gene: TRBV25-1
clone size: once
D gene: TRBD2
CDR3 DNA: TGTGCCAGCAGTGAGCGGGAGCGACCCTACGAGCAGTACTTC
CDR3 protein: CASSERERPYEQYF

J gene: TRBJ2-5
V gene: TRBV7-9
clone size: NA
D gene: NA
CDR3 DNA: TGTGCCAGCAGCGGACTTGAGCAGTACTTC
CDR3 protein: CASSGLEQYF

J gene: TRBJ1-1
V gene: TRBV5-4
clone size: NA
D gene: TRBD1
CDR3 DNA: TGTGCCAGCGGAACAGGGGACACTGAAGCTTTCTTT
CDR3 protein: CASGTGDTEAFF

J gene: TRBJ1-2
V gene: TRBV6-5
clone size: NA
D gene: NA
CDR3 DNA: TGTGCCAGCGGCAAAAGGGGGGGCCGTGGCTACACCTTC
CDR3 protein: CASGKRGGRGYTF

J gene: TRBJ1-5
V gene: TRBV16
clone size: NA
D gene: NA
CDR3 DNA: TGTGCCAGCAGCCTTCGACAGGGCAATCAGCCCCAGCATTTT
CDR3 protein: CASSLRQGNQPQHF

J gene: TRBJ2-3
V gene: TRBV7-9
clone size: NA
D gene: TRBD1
CDR3 DNA: TGTGCCAGCAGGACAGGGATTTATGGCACAGATACGCAGTATTTT
CDR3 protein: CASRTGIYGTDTQYF

J gene: TRBJ2-5
V gene: TRBV4-2
clone size: NA
D gene: TRBD2
CDR3 DNA: TGTGCCAGCAGCCAAGGCGCGACTAGCGGGAGGGGTCAAGAGACCCAGTACTTC
CDR3 protein: CASSQGATSGRGQETQYF

J gene: TRBJ2-1
V gene: TRBV4-1
clone size: once
D gene: TRBD2
CDR3 DNA: TGCGCCAGCAGCCACGCTATAGCGGGAGGACTCAATGAGCAGTTCTTC
CDR3 protein: CASSHAIAGGLNEQFF

J gene: TRBJ2-2
V gene: TRBV18
clone size: NA
D gene: NA
CDR3 DNA: TGTGCCAGCTCACCACACGCGACAGGCGGGGAGCTGTTTTTT
CDR3 protein: CASSPHATGGELFF

J gene: TRBJ2-3
V gene: TRBV6-5
clone size: NA
D gene: NA
CDR3 DNA: TGTGCCAGCAGCCGGGGAACAACGGACACAGATACGCAGTATTTT
CDR3 protein: CASSRGTTDTDTQYF